The rows below give T cell receptor beta chains drawn from one sample of a study of T cell repertoires in cytomegalovirus infection. Each CDR3 protein is one row after TCRdb ran MiXCR on the reads. The table has some 97,000 distinct CDR3 sequences, 20% to 30% seen once; the top ten hold about 39%. Sequenced sample: CD8+ T cells from PBMCs. The receptors were gathered from a human donor in good health (CMV status not recorded). Some clones in this sample may be carry-over from other donors' samples. Each CDR3 is given with its conserved first and last residue. Fields, in order: D gene, clone size, J gene, V gene, CDR3 DNA, CDR3 protein. The D gene is left open where the match is weak. Clone sizes are given selectively: once, few, many, or a class where the clone is expanded.

D gene: -; clone size: -; J gene: TRBJ2-7; V gene: TRBV2; CDR3 DNA: TGTGCCAGCAGTCCCGACAAACGCCCTACCTACGAGCAGTACTTC; CDR3 protein: CASSPDKRPTYEQYF
D gene: -; clone size: -; J gene: TRBJ2-1; V gene: TRBV27; CDR3 DNA: TGTGCCAGCAGCTCCCGACAGGCCGAAGCCTACAATGAGCAGTTCTTC; CDR3 protein: CASSSRQAEAYNEQFF
D gene: -; clone size: few; J gene: TRBJ1-5; V gene: TRBV24-1; CDR3 DNA: TGTGCCACCAGTGGTTCTTGGGGTCAGCCCCAGCATTTT; CDR3 protein: CATSGSWGQPQHF
D gene: -; clone size: few; J gene: TRBJ2-1; V gene: TRBV7-9; CDR3 DNA: TGTGCCAGCAGCCCTCCCTTAGCGGCGAGCTCCTACAATGAGCAGTTCTTC; CDR3 protein: CASSPPLAASSYNEQFF
D gene: -; clone size: -; J gene: TRBJ2-1; V gene: TRBV11-1; CDR3 DNA: TGTGCCAGCATCCCAGGGGGGGGAAGGAATGAGCAGTTCTTC; CDR3 protein: CASIPGGGRNEQFF
D gene: TRBD1; clone size: -; J gene: TRBJ2-2; V gene: TRBV28; CDR3 DNA: TGTGCCAGCAGTCTACCCCTTGGACAGGGTGGCACCGGGGAGCTGTTTTTT; CDR3 protein: CASSLPLGQGGTGELFF
D gene: TRBD2; clone size: -; J gene: TRBJ2-1; V gene: TRBV6-2/TRBV6-3; CDR3 DNA: TGTGCCAGCAGTTACTCAACTAGCGGGAACAATGAGCAGTTCTTC; CDR3 protein: CASSYSTSGNNEQFF
D gene: TRBD1; clone size: -; J gene: TRBJ1-1; V gene: TRBV29-1; CDR3 DNA: TGCAGCGTTGAAGATCCCCTCGACAGGGTCGGGAACACTGAAGCTTTCTTT; CDR3 protein: CSVEDPLDRVGNTEAFF
D gene: TRBD1; clone size: -; J gene: TRBJ2-1; V gene: TRBV28; CDR3 DNA: TGTGCCAGCAGGTCCGGGACAGGGTACAATGAGCAGTTCTTC; CDR3 protein: CASRSGTGYNEQFF
D gene: -; clone size: -; J gene: TRBJ2-7; V gene: TRBV20-1; CDR3 DNA: TGCAGTGCTAGGGCAGTGACCTACGAGCAGTACTTC; CDR3 protein: CSARAVTYEQYF
D gene: TRBD1; clone size: -; J gene: TRBJ2-1; V gene: TRBV5-6; CDR3 DNA: TGTGCCAGCAGCTTGGAGACAGGGGCCAATGAGCAGTTCTTC; CDR3 protein: CASSLETGANEQFF
D gene: -; clone size: many; J gene: TRBJ1-5; V gene: TRBV12-3/TRBV12-4; CDR3 DNA: TGTGCCAGCAGTTTAGGCCAGGGCTTGCAGCCCCAGCATTTT; CDR3 protein: CASSLGQGLQPQHF
D gene: -; clone size: few; J gene: TRBJ2-7; V gene: TRBV4-1; CDR3 DNA: TGCGCCAGCAGCCAAGGAACCCAGGGTCTGATCTACGAGCAGTACTTC; CDR3 protein: CASSQGTQGLIYEQYF
D gene: -; clone size: -; J gene: TRBJ2-1; V gene: TRBV12-3/TRBV12-4; CDR3 DNA: TGTGCCAGCAGCTTCGGGACGGACGACAATGAGCAGTTCTTC; CDR3 protein: CASSFGTDDNEQFF
D gene: -; clone size: many; J gene: TRBJ2-7; V gene: TRBV7-2; CDR3 DNA: TGTGCCAGCAGCTTCGGCGGGGACCCCTACGAGCAGTACTTC; CDR3 protein: CASSFGGDPYEQYF
D gene: TRBD2; clone size: -; J gene: TRBJ2-7; V gene: TRBV27; CDR3 DNA: TGTGCCAGCAGTTTTAGCGGGGAAGGCTACGAGCAGTACTTC; CDR3 protein: CASSFSGEGYEQYF
D gene: -; clone size: -; J gene: TRBJ1-1; V gene: TRBV6-2/TRBV6-3; CDR3 DNA: TGTGCCAGCAGAATGGCGGACGCTGAAGCTTTCTTT; CDR3 protein: CASRMADAEAFF
D gene: TRBD1; clone size: many; J gene: TRBJ1-1; V gene: TRBV7-8; CDR3 DNA: TGTGCCAGCAGCTTAGTTGAGGGGACAGGCCTTGAGGGAACTGAAGCTTTCTTT; CDR3 protein: CASSLVEGTGLEGTEAFF
D gene: TRBD1; clone size: -; J gene: TRBJ1-5; V gene: TRBV12-3/TRBV12-4; CDR3 DNA: TGTGCCAGCAACAGACAGGGAAAGAGTCAGCCCCAGCATTTT; CDR3 protein: CASNRQGKSQPQHF
D gene: TRBD1; clone size: -; J gene: TRBJ2-2; V gene: TRBV28; CDR3 DNA: TGTGCCAGCAGTCCCCGGACAGGGCAGTACACCGGGGAGCTGTTTTTT; CDR3 protein: CASSPRTGQYTGELFF
D gene: TRBD2; clone size: -; J gene: TRBJ2-3; V gene: TRBV7-3; CDR3 DNA: TGTGCCAGCAGCTCAAGCGGGGGGGCTGCAGATACGCAGTATTTT; CDR3 protein: CASSSSGGAADTQYF
D gene: -; clone size: -; J gene: TRBJ1-1; V gene: TRBV10-3; CDR3 DNA: TGTGCCATCTGGGCAGGGGCCATGAACACTGAAGCTTTCTTT; CDR3 protein: CAIWAGAMNTEAFF
D gene: -; clone size: few; J gene: TRBJ2-7; V gene: TRBV2; CDR3 DNA: TGTGCCAGCAGGGAAGTCTCCTACGAGCAGTACTTC; CDR3 protein: CASREVSYEQYF
D gene: -; clone size: few; J gene: TRBJ2-7; V gene: TRBV28; CDR3 DNA: TGTGCCAGCAGTTGGGCCGGCTACGAGCAGTACTTC; CDR3 protein: CASSWAGYEQYF
D gene: TRBD1; clone size: -; J gene: TRBJ2-1; V gene: TRBV4-3; CDR3 DNA: TGCGCCAGCAGCCTAGATGACAGGGGGCTGAATGAGCAGTTCTTC; CDR3 protein: CASSLDDRGLNEQFF
D gene: -; clone size: -; J gene: TRBJ2-7; V gene: TRBV6-6; CDR3 DNA: TGTGCCAGCAGTTACCAGACAGGGGAGGGGAGCTCCTACGAGCAGTACTTC; CDR3 protein: CASSYQTGEGSSYEQYF
D gene: TRBD2; clone size: many; J gene: TRBJ2-5; V gene: TRBV7-2; CDR3 DNA: TGTGCCAGCAGCTACACTGGACTAGCGGGGGGAGAGACCCAGTACTTC; CDR3 protein: CASSYTGLAGGETQYF
D gene: -; clone size: -; J gene: TRBJ1-2; V gene: TRBV14; CDR3 DNA: TGTGCCAGCAGCCAAGAAGGGGGTTATGGCTACACCTTC; CDR3 protein: CASSQEGGYGYTF
D gene: -; clone size: -; J gene: TRBJ1-4; V gene: TRBV6-6; CDR3 DNA: TGTGCCAGCAGTTACGGGGAAAAACTGTTTTTT; CDR3 protein: CASSYGEKLFF
D gene: -; clone size: -; J gene: TRBJ2-7; V gene: TRBV29-1; CDR3 DNA: TGCAGCGTTGGAGACAGCTACTACGAGCAGTACTTC; CDR3 protein: CSVGDSYYEQYF
D gene: -; clone size: -; J gene: TRBJ2-1; V gene: TRBV19; CDR3 DNA: TGTGCCAGTAGCAATCCCACAGAACCGAACTACAATGGGCAGTTCTTC; CDR3 protein: CASSNPTEPNYNGQFF